This passage covers 9 T cell receptor beta chains from one sample sequenced in a study of vaccination and CD4 T cells after COVID-19. For these TCRs, the target antigens are not known. Treatment: roughly 10-day PBMC culture with coronavirus spike peptide pools or control peptides (ViraFEST assay). These CD4+ T cells came from an unexposed donor, sampled before the COVID-19 pandemic (2011-2018). The study sequenced cultured CD4+ T cell DNA using the Oncomine TCR Beta short-read assay. Investigators isolated genomic DNA from cultured CD4+ T cells. TCRdb passed the PCR reads through MiXCR, listing each CDR3 protein once. The table has fewer than 9,500 distinct CDR3 sequences, 34% seen once; the top ten hold about 20%. Sequencing was performed on CD4+ T cells from blood, cultured in vitro. The receptors were gathered from a human donor in good health.

V gene TRBV5-4 combines with J gene TRBJ2-7; TRBD1 matches 7 bases. The ends lost 3 bases at V and 4 bases at J; junction bases unmatched: 1. The germline V gene has CDR1 SGHNT and CDR2 YYREEE (reference sequence). The CDR3 totals 12 residues. The CDR3 here is CASSYRGYEQYF. CDR3 sequence (DNA): TGTGCCAGCAGCTACAGGGGTTACGAGCAGTACTTC. Variable domain in full (rest from reference TRBV5-4 and TRBJ2-7): ETGVTQSPTHLIKTRGQQVTLRCSSQSGHNTVSWYQQALGQGPQFIFQYYREEENGRGNFPPRFSGLQFPNYSSELNVNALELDDSALYLCASSYRGYEQYFGPGTRLTVT.

This chain uses TRBV5-8 with TRBJ2-7; D gene unclear. The CDR3 sequence is 9 residues long. The germline V gene has CDR1 SGHTS and CDR2 YDEGEE. The germline V and J ends were trimmed by 2 bases and 6 bases, with 0 bases remaining between them. The CDR3 DNA sequence: TGTGCCAGCAGCTTCGAGCAGTACTTC. Translated: CASSFEQYF.

The table lists this clonotype with a few counts. V and J are TRBV6-1 and TRBJ1-6; the D gene is possibly TRBD1 (5 bases). There are 14 residues in the CDR3. The V end lost 6 bases, the J end lost 5 bases, and 11 bases lay between the germline ends. The germline gives CDR1 MNHNS, CDR2 SASEGT. This CDR3 reads CASRGGANNSPLHF. CDR3 DNA sequence: TGTGCCAGCAGGGGCGGGGCGAATAATTCACCCCTCCACTTT.

This clonotype was counted between two and nine times. One end of the junction varies from germline; a read error may be responsible. This chain links TRBV6-5 with TRBJ2-7; D not resolved. The CDR3 is 11 amino acids. Germline V gives CDR1 MNHEY, CDR2 SVGAGI. CDR3 loop: CASTYGYEQYF. The CDR3 bases are TGTGCCAGCACTTACGGATACGAGCAGTACTTC.

V is TRBV20-1 and J is TRBJ2-2; TRBD2 matches 8 bases. The germline CDR1 and CDR2 sequences are DFQATT and SNEGSKA (reference sequence). The CDR3 is 13 amino acids. J lost 3 bases, V lost 3 bases, and 0 bases had no gene match. The CDR3 DNA reads as TGCAGTGCTAGCGGGAGGGACACCGGGGAGCTGTTTTTT. It codes for CSASGRDTGELFF.

This rearrangement joins TRBV6-5 to TRBJ1-1, with a weak D call TRBD1 (5 bases). The germline V and J ends were trimmed by 0 bases and 0 bases, with 5 bases remaining between them. Germline values: CDR1 MNHEY, CDR2 SVGAGI. The CDR3 totals 14 residues. Written as DNA, the CDR3 is TGTGCCAGCAGTTACTCGGGGCTGAACACTGAAGCTTTCTTT. Its protein is CASSYSGLNTEAFF.

The chain recombines TRBV12-3 or TRBV12-4 with TRBJ2-7; D is unresolved. This CDR3 is built from 13 residues. Trimming took 1 base from V and 0 from J, leaving 4 bases between them. The CDR3 DNA sequence: TGTGCCAGCAGTTTAGATCCCTCCTACGAGCAGTACTTC. This translates into CASSLDPSYEQYF.

This clonotype was recorded a few times. V usage is TRBV29-1 and J usage is TRBJ1-2; D gene ambiguous. The V gene lost 4 bases and the J gene lost 4 bases, with 10 bases spanning the gap. Germline values: CDR1 SQVTM, CDR2 ANQGSEA. CDR3 length: 12 residues. Here the CDR3 DNA reads TGCAGCGTTGTCCGCGCCCCCTATGGCTACACCTTC. Residues: CSVVRAPYGYTF.

This chain joins TRBV10-3 and TRBJ1-1; weak D call: TRBD1 (5 bases). V lost 4 bases and J lost 10, with 13 bases in between. Germline CDR1 ENHRY, CDR2 SYGVKD. The CDR3 extends over 12 amino acids. CDR3 sequence: CAISVDSILAFF. The CDR3 DNA follows: TGTGCCATCAGTGTTGACAGCATTTTAGCTTTCTTT.